Presented here are 23 T cell receptor beta chains from one specimen sequenced in a study of neurological immune-mediated disorders. Time point specified: longitudinal time-point 1 (baseline). One entry per CDR3 protein results from TCRdb running MiXCR on the 5' RACE reads. The profile shows 60,000 to 90,000 distinct CDR3 sequences, roughly 10% of them singletons. The specimen was PBMCs. These receptor sequences come from a man aged 25 to 45 in good health.

This clonotype occurred many times. The chain combines TRBV5-1 with TRBJ2-7; D is ambiguous. Germline values: CDR1 SGHRS, CDR2 YFSETQ. The CDR3 loop spans 11 amino acids. V gave up 5 bases and J gave up 3 bases, with 6 bases separating them. As DNA, the CDR3 is TGCGCCAGCAGATCAAACTACGAGCAGTACTTC. It codes for CASRSNYEQYF.

This clonotype came up many times. The chain recombines TRBV28 with TRBJ2-5; D could derive from TRBD1 or TRBD2 (6 bases each). The V and J ends lost 0 bases and 9 bases respectively, with 17 bases between them. CDR3 length: 15 residues. The germline V gene encodes CDR1 MDHEN and CDR2 SYDVKM. Here the CDR3 DNA reads TGTGCCAGCAGTTTATGGGGAGGACAGAGCTCGTCCCAGTACTTC. Its translation is CASSLWGGQSSSQYF.

This clonotype was seen repeatedly, ten times or more. The chain has TRBV6-5 and TRBJ2-7, with TRBD1 matching over 10 bases. The germline V gene has CDR1 MNHEY and CDR2 SVGAGI. The CDR3 runs to 17 residues. Trimming took 0 bases from V and 7 from J; bases not matched to a gene: 12. The CDR3 DNA follows: TGTGCCAGCAGTTACTCCATTTATGGGACAGGGGCCGAAGAGCAGTACTTC. This translates into CASSYSIYGTGAEEQYF.

This clonotype was found many times. The chain recombines TRBV7-9 with TRBJ2-5, with TRBD1 matching 10 bases. From germline, CDR1 is SEHNR and CDR2 FQNEAQ (reference sequence). Trimming at V came to 5 bases and at J to 4 bases, leaving 4 bases not matched to a gene. The CDR3 runs to 14 residues. The CDR3 loop is CASSPGQGGETQYF. In DNA, the CDR3 is TGTGCCAGCAGCCCAGGACAGGGGGGAGAGACCCAGTACTTC.

The table lists this clonotype with many counts. The rearrangement links TRBV27 to TRBJ1-6, with 8 bases that match TRBD1. V lost 2 bases and J lost 8; bases outside the gene matches: 2. This CDR3 comprises 14 residues. Per the germline V gene, CDR1 is MNHEY and CDR2 is SMNVEV (reference sequence). The CDR3 reads CASSLLQGDSPLHF. In DNA, the CDR3 is TGTGCCAGCAGTTTACTACAGGGGGATTCACCCCTCCACTTT.

This clonotype appeared many times. The V gene is TRBV6-1, the J gene TRBJ1-5; D gene unclear. The CDR3 has 15 amino acids. From germline, CDR1 is MNHNS and CDR2 SASEGT. Trimming removed 6 bases from V and 0 bases from J, with 12 bases in between. The CDR3 sequence is CASRNGRDSNQPQHF. DNA for the CDR3: TGTGCCAGCAGGAACGGACGGGATAGCAATCAGCCCCAGCATTTT.

This clonotype was detected many times. J is TRBJ2-1 and V is TRBV5-1; D perhaps matches TRBD1 (5 bases). The CDR3 runs 15 residues. The V end lost 0 bases, the J end lost 2 bases, and 9 bases lay between the germline ends. Germline V gene sequence: CDR1 SGHRS, CDR2 YFSETQ. This chain's CDR3 is CASSLEGNPYNEQFF. CDR3 sequence (DNA): TGCGCCAGCAGCTTGGAGGGGAACCCCTACAATGAGCAGTTCTTC.

This clonotype was counted a single time. The chain combines TRBV5-1 with TRBJ2-7; 10 positions match TRBD1. Germline loops: CDR1 SGHRS, CDR2 YFSETQ. The trim removed 2 bases at V and 4 bases at J, leaving 9 bases unmatched. CDR3 length: 16 residues. The CDR3 spells CASSLGRGTGVYEQYF. The CDR3 nucleotides read TGCGCCAGCAGCTTAGGAAGAGGGACAGGGGTGTACGAGCAGTACTTC. The full variable domain, with the rest looked up from reference TRBV5-1 and TRBJ2-7, is KAGVTQTPRYLIKTRGQQVTLSCSPISGHRSVSWYQQTPGQGLQFLFEYFSETQRNKGNFPGRFSGRQFSNSRSEMNVSTLELGDSALYLCASSLGRGTGVYEQYFGPGTRLTVT.

This clonotype was picked up many times. The V and J genes are TRBV20-1 and TRBJ2-7; TRBD2 is a possible D gene (5 bases). The germline V and J ends were trimmed by 3 bases and 2 bases, with 14 bases remaining between them. The CDR3 consists of 14 residues. The V gene's germline CDR1 is DFQATT and CDR2 SNEGSKA (reference sequence). CDR3 nucleotides: TGCAGTGCTAGTGGCGAGGGCACCACCTACGAGCAGTACTTC. The encoded protein is CSASGEGTTYEQYF.

This clonotype was found many times. The V call is TRBV14, the J call TRBJ2-3; 8 bases match TRBD2. The junction had 10 bases not matched to a gene; V was cut back by 4 bases and J by 13 bases. This CDR3 is 13 amino acids long. Germline assignment: CDR1 SGHDN and CDR2 FVKESK. The CDR3 coding sequence is TGTGCCAGCAGCCGAATAGCGGGGCAGTTCGAGTATTTT. The encoded protein is CASSRIAGQFEYF.

This clonotype appeared many times. The J gene is TRBJ1-6, the V gene TRBV28; tentatively, D is TRBD1 (6 bases). This CDR3 spans 15 amino acids. V was cut by 8 bases and J by 7 bases, with 18 bases left in between. Germline V gene lookup returns CDR1 MDHEN and CDR2 SYDVKM. The CDR3: CASGGDEQGNSPLHF. The DNA of the CDR3 is TGTGCCAGCGGAGGGGATGAACAGGGAAATTCACCCCTCCACTTT.

The rearrangement uses TRBV10-3 and TRBJ1-5; TRBD1 matches 9 bases. The CDR3 has 14 residues. J lost 7 bases, V lost 5 bases, and 6 bases had no gene match. Germline values: CDR1 ENHRY, CDR2 SYGVKD. The chain's CDR3 is CAISTGGLDQPQHF. CDR3 coding DNA: TGTGCCATCAGTACAGGGGGCTTGGACCAGCCCCAGCATTTT.

This clonotype has at least ten counts. The genes are TRBV20-1 and TRBJ2-2; 9 nucleotides match TRBD1. The CDR3 extends over 16 amino acids. Germline CDR1 DFQATT, CDR2 SNEGSKA (reference sequence). Trimming cost V 0 bases and J 5 bases; bases outside gene matches: 7. The chain's CDR3 is CSARDLRTGATGELFF. The CDR3 bases are TGCAGTGCTAGAGATCTGCGGACAGGGGCTACCGGGGAGCTGTTTTTT.

This clonotype was counted many times. In DNA form, the CDR3 reads TGTGCCATCAGGGGACTAGCGGGAGTTAACAATGAGCAGTTCTTC. Its protein is CAIRGLAGVNNEQFF. The V call is TRBV10-3, the J call TRBJ2-1, with 14 bases that match TRBD2. Germline V gene sequence: CDR1 ENHRY, CDR2 SYGVKD. The CDR3 loop spans 15 amino acids. The J segment lost 5 bases and the V segment lost 6 bases, leaving 3 bases of the junction unmatched.

On this clonotype: This may come from a read error, since a much larger clone is one base off. The chain couples TRBV5-1 to TRBJ2-7; the match to TRBD2 covers 7 bases. The germline gives CDR1 SGHRS, CDR2 YFSETQ. The CDR3 runs to 15 residues. The CDR3 DNA is TGCGCCAGCAGCTTGGTGATAGCGGGTAGTGACGAGAAGTACTTC. Protein: CASSLVIAGSDEKYF.

This clonotype showed up many times. V is TRBV6-1 and J is TRBJ1-2, with TRBD1 identical over 8 bases. The germline CDR1 and CDR2 sequences are MNHNS and SASEGT. The V segment lost 3 bases and the J segment 8 bases; nucleotides outside the gene matches: 5. CDR3 length: 13 residues. CDR3 protein: CASSDRGQSGYTF. In DNA form, the CDR3 reads TGTGCCAGCAGTGACAGGGGGCAAAGCGGCTACACCTTC.

V is TRBV10-3 and J is TRBJ1-1, with TRBD1 as a possible D gene (5 bases). Germline V gene sequence: CDR1 ENHRY, CDR2 SYGVKD. V lost 3 bases to trimming and J lost 1 base, with 18 bases between them. This CDR3 comprises 17 residues. CDR3 DNA sequence: TGTGCCATCAGTGACCCACCCCTCGGGACGGGGAACACTGAAGCTTTCTTT. It translates to CAISDPPLGTGNTEAFF.

This clonotype was observed many times. The chain has TRBV20-1 and TRBJ2-2; 11 bases map to TRBD1. Looked up from germline, CDR1 is DFQATT and CDR2 is SNEGSKA (reference sequence). With 6 bases clipped from V and 7 bases from J, the junction kept 10 bases outside the gene matches. The CDR3 extends over 15 amino acids. This CDR3 is CSAPGGQGVSGELFF. Written as DNA, the CDR3 is TGCAGTGCACCGGGGGGACAGGGGGTTAGCGGGGAGCTGTTTTTT.

This clonotype was found a few times. The genes are TRBV4-1 and TRBJ2-3; D remains unclear. Trimming stripped 1 base from V and 0 bases from J, with 11 bases between. Germline assignment: CDR1 MGHRA and CDR2 YSYEKL. The CDR3 sequence is 16 residues long. This CDR3 reads CASSQVSGFSTDTQYF. The CDR3 bases are TGCGCCAGCAGCCAAGTTTCAGGTTTTAGCACAGATACGCAGTATTTT.

In this sample, this clonotype turned up many times. The rearrangement uses TRBV7-2 and TRBJ1-5; D gene uncertain. Germline loops: CDR1 SGHTA, CDR2 FQGNSA. CDR3 length: 13 residues. The germline V and J ends were trimmed by 1 base and 11 bases, with 12 bases remaining between them. CDR3 DNA: TGTGCCAGCAGCTTAGAAAAGGGATTGGCCCAGCATTTT. Its protein is CASSLEKGLAQHF. Complete variable domain (other parts from reference TRBV7-2 and TRBJ1-5): GAGVSQSPSNKVTEKGKDVELRCDPISGHTALYWYRQSLGQGLEFLIYFQGNSAPDKSGLPSDRFSAERTGGSVSTLTIQRTQQEDSAVYLCASSLEKGLAQHFGDGTRLSIL.

This clonotype has a handful of counts. The chain couples TRBV7-9 to TRBJ2-3; 7 bases match TRBD2. Germline CDR1 reads SEHNR; CDR2 reads FQNEAQ (reference sequence). The V segment lost 5 bases and the J segment 0 bases; nucleotides outside the gene matches: 8. The CDR3 has 16 residues. CDR3: CASSRGGGLSTDTQYF. For the CDR3, the DNA is TGTGCCAGCAGCCGAGGCGGGGGATTGAGCACAGATACGCAGTATTTT.

Ten or more counts support this clonotype. The chain employs TRBV7-3 and TRBJ2-3; 11 bases are shared with TRBD2. The V segment lost 5 bases and the J segment 5 bases; nucleotides outside the gene matches: 6. CDR1 is SGHTA, CDR2 FQGTGA, per germline. The CDR3 loop spans 15 amino acids. CDR3 DNA sequence: TGTGCCAGCAGCCAACGACTAGCGGGATTAGATACGCAGTATTTT. It codes for CASSQRLAGLDTQYF.

This clonotype was seen repeatedly, ten times or more. The V and J genes are TRBV4-1 and TRBJ2-1; D call uncertain. The CDR3 length is 13 residues. The V and J ends lost 8 bases and 4 bases respectively, with 12 bases between them. Germline values: CDR1 MGHRA, CDR2 YSYEKL. The CDR3: CASGGIEYNEQFF. As DNA, the CDR3 is TGCGCCAGCGGCGGAATAGAATACAATGAGCAGTTCTTC.